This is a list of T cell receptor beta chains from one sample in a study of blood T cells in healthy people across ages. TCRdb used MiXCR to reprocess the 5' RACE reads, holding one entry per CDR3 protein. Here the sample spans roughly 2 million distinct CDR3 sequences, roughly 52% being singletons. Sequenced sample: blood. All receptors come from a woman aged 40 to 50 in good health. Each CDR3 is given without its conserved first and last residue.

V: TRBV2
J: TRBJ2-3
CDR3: ASKGNGDTQY

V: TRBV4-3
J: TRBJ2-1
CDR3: ASSQDVEGGEGYNEQF

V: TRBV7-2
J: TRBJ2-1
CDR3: ASSHRGGSYNEQF

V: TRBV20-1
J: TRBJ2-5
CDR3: SAREEGTSGGNEQY

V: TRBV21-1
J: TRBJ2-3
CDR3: ASRLRTGLADTQY

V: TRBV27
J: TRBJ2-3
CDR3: ASSRLWGRTDTQY

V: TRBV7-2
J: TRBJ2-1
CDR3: ASRSATSVEQF

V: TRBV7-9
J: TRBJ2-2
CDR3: ASSVWTDDTGELF

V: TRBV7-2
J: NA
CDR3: ASSARTRGNEQY

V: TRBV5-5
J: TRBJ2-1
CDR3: ASSLEWGTEQF

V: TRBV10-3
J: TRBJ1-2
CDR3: AIAPVIGGATNYGYT

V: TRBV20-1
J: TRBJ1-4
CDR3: SALRRHTGSGGGKLF

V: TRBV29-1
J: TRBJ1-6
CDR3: SARDSYNSPLH

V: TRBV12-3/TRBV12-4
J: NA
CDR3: ASSRTTVETQY

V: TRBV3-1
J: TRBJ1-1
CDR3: ASSPTQGEAF

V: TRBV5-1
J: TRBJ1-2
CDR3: ASSSGQPNYGYT

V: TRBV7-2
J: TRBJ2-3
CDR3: ASSYPNRGLTQY

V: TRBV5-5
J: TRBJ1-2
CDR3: ASSLEGRDYGYT

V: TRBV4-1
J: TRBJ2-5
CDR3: ASSQWLPPLQETQY

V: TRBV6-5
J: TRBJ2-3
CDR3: ASSRSGGGIVDTQY

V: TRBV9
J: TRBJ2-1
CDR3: ASSHTRQGGSNEQF

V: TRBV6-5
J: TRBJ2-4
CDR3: ASSWDRDNIQY

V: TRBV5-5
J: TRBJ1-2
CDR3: ASSLVFGGGSYGYT

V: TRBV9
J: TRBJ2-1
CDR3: ASSVGASEQF

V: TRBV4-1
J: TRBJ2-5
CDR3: ASSTGDVETQY

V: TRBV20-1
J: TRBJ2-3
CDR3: SAQTALPLGTQY

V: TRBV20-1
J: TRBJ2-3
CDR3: SARVLGIRGRGDTQY

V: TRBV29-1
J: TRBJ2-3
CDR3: SVVGGSEGTDTQY

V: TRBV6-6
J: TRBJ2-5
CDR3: ASSTGVGGLQETQY

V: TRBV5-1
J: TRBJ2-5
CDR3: ASSVPGQGSETQY

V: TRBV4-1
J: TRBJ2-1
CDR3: ASSQESGGAVDERF

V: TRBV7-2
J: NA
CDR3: ASSLVGYNEQY

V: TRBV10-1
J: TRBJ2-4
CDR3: ASSAGTTPAKNIQY

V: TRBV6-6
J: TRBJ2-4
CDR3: ASRDPGTSHGQY

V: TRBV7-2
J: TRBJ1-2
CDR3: ASSLPLPREGYT

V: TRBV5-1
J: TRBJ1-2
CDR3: ASSYNLPDYGYT

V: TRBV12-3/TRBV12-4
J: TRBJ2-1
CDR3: ASRPKQGIVTYNEQF

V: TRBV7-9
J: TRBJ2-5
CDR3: ASRSAVPGDGEQY

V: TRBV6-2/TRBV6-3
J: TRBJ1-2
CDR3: ASSYPDTVTNYGYT

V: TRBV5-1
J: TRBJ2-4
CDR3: ASSLWAGGTSAGQGGSEQY

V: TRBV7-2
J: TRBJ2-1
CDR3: ASSPTSSSYNEQF

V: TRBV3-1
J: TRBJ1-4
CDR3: ASSQNTNEKLF

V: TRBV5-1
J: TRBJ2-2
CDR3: ASYRDTLNTGELF

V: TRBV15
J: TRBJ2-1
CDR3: ATTLERSYNEQF

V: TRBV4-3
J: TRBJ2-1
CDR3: ASSQVELAGGEYNEQF

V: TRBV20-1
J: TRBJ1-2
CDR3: SAREGGQDYT

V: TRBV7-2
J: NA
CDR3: ASSLVFSGDSETQY

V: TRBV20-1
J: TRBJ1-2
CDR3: SATRDALVYGYT

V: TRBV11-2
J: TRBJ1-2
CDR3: ASSLAIPSSNYGYT

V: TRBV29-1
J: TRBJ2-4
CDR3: SVGERLAGAVAKNIQY

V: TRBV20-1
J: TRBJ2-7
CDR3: SARDYRITYEQY